These 32 T cell receptor beta chains share one sample of origin, sequenced in a study of human T cells and chemical hapten exposure. TCRdb fed the RACE reads into MiXCR, producing one record per CDR3 protein. Of fewer than 45,000 distinct CDR3 sequences listed, about 4% were seen once; the top ten hold 20% to 30%. As to time point: patch test 1, 2 weeks after DPC sensitization. Documented treatment: therapeutic diphenylcyclopropenone sensitization with weekly scalp DPC. It was from unfractionated whole blood that total RNA was extracted. Sequencing used whole blood, obtained in connection with sensitization to the hapten diphenylcyclopropenone (DPC). The receptors derive from a man aged 50-59 years with alopecia areata. Some clones in this sample may be carry-over from other donors' samples.

Many counts were recorded for this clonotype. The chain has TRBV27 and TRBJ1-6, with D maybe TRBD1 (6 bases). Germline CDR1 and CDR2: MNHEY and SMNVEV (reference sequence). V dropped 4 bases and J dropped 7 bases, with 11 bases sitting between them. The CDR3 extends over 14 amino acids. The CDR3 here is CASSSQTGNSPLHF. The CDR3 DNA follows: TGTGCCAGCAGTTCCCAAACAGGGAATTCACCCCTCCACTTT.

This clonotype showed up many times. The chain links TRBV28 to TRBJ2-3; D remains ambiguous. The V end was cut by 8 bases, the J end by 0 bases, with 15 bases between. The CDR3 runs 15 residues. The germline V gene encodes CDR1 MDHEN and CDR2 SYDVKM. The CDR3 here is CASCSGWDSTDTQYF. CDR3 bases: TGTGCCAGCTGTTCCGGATGGGATAGCACAGATACGCAGTATTTT. Variable domain in full (rest from reference TRBV28 and TRBJ2-3): DVKVTQSSRYLVKRTGEKVFLECVQDMDHENMFWYRQDPGLGLRLIYFSYDVKMKEKGDIPEGYSVSREKKERFSLILESASTNQTSMYLCASCSGWDSTDTQYFGPGTRLTVL.

This clonotype was counted only a few times. J is TRBJ1-1 and V is TRBV18; D ambiguous. The germline CDR1 and CDR2 sequences are KGHSH and LQKENI. The CDR3 contains 17 residues. Trimming pared 3 bases from V and 1 base from J, leaving 18 bases between. This CDR3 reads CASSPDPPDIPNTEAFF. Here the CDR3 DNA reads TGTGCCAGCTCACCTGACCCCCCCGACATACCGAACACTGAAGCTTTCTTT.

This clonotype was detected many times. This chain links TRBV6-5 with TRBJ2-1; 10 bases align to TRBD2. Trimming cost V 6 bases and J 5 bases; bases outside gene matches: 4. The germline V gene has CDR1 MNHEY and CDR2 SVGAGI. The CDR3 covers 14 residues. CDR3 amino acids: CASSPGLANNEQFF. CDR3 DNA: TGTGCCAGCAGCCCGGGACTAGCGAACAATGAGCAGTTCTTC.

This clonotype was seen many times. J is TRBJ2-2 and V is TRBV5-1; TRBD2 matches at 16 bases. Per the germline V gene, CDR1 is SGHRS and CDR2 is YFSETQ. With 1 base clipped from V and 7 bases from J, the junction kept 10 bases outside the gene matches. This CDR3 has 19 amino acids. The CDR3 DNA follows: TGCGCCAGCAGCTTGACCGGGACTAGCGGGAGGGCTAGGAGCGGGGAGCTGTTTTTT. This translates into CASSLTGTSGRARSGELFF.

This clonotype came up many times. The chain uses TRBV5-1 and TRBJ2-7; TRBD2 matches 8 bases. Germline CDR1 reads SGHRS; CDR2 reads YFSETQ. V lost 4 bases and J lost 2; bases outside the gene matches: 8. The CDR3 consists of 15 residues. In DNA, the CDR3 is TGCGCCAGCAGCCCGGGACTAGGATCCCCCTACGAGCAGTACTTC. Translating it yields CASSPGLGSPYEQYF.

This clonotype was picked up many times. The chain employs TRBV11-2 and TRBJ2-1; D call uncertain. Germline V gene data show CDR1 as SGHAT and CDR2 as FQNNGV. Trimming removed 5 bases at V and 3 bases at J, with 20 bases between. The CDR3 is made up of 17 amino acids. The CDR3: CASSPRIAVAFYNEQFF. As DNA, the CDR3 is TGTGCCAGCAGCCCCAGGATCGCCGTCGCCTTCTACAATGAGCAGTTCTTC.

This clonotype was observed many times. This chain uses TRBV7-8 with TRBJ2-1; 9 nucleotides match TRBD2. This CDR3 contains 16 residues. Germline V gene lookup returns CDR1 SGHVS and CDR2 FQNEAQ. J lost 8 bases, V lost 5 bases, and 13 bases had no gene match. CDR3 region: CASSPLLAGLGDEQFF. The CDR3 DNA reads as TGTGCCAGCAGCCCCCTGCTAGCGGGATTGGGGGATGAGCAGTTCTTC.

This clonotype has a count of ten or more. V gene TRBV6-5 combines with J gene TRBJ2-1; the D is unclear. The germline CDR1 and CDR2 sequences are MNHEY and SVGAGI. The length of the CDR3 is 15 residues. Trimming pared 0 bases from V and 4 bases from J, leaving 10 bases between. The CDR3, as DNA: TGTGCCAGCAGTTACTCTACCAGCACATACAATGAGCAGTTCTTC. This sequence encodes CASSYSTSTYNEQFF.

The rearrangement joins TRBV7-9 to TRBJ2-7; the D gene is possibly TRBD2 (6 bases). This CDR3 is built from 15 residues. CDR1 is SEHNR, CDR2 FQNEAQ, per germline (reference sequence). The V end was cut by 1 base, the J end by 2 bases, with 12 bases between. DNA for the CDR3: TGTGCCAGCAGCTTAGGTGGTAGCGGTACCTACGAGCAGTACTTC. Its translation: CASSLGGSGTYEQYF. The full variable domain, with the rest looked up from reference TRBV7-9 and TRBJ2-7, is DTGVSQNPRHKITKRGQNVTFRCDPISEHNRLYWYRQTLGQGPEFLTYFQNEAQLEKSRLLSDRFSAERPKGSFSTLEIQRTEQGDSAMYLCASSLGGSGTYEQYFGPGTRLTVT.

The chain has TRBV19 and TRBJ2-2; maybe TRBD1 (6 bases). The CDR3 runs to 15 residues. The germline CDR1 and CDR2 sequences are LNHDA and SQIVND (reference sequence). V was clipped by 5 bases and J by 2 bases, with 12 bases between them. The CDR3 DNA follows: TGTGCCAGTAGTGTCAGGGGCGCAAACACCGGGGAGCTGTTTTTT. This translates into CASSVRGANTGELFF.

This clonotype was observed at least ten times. The V gene is TRBV5-1, the J gene TRBJ1-6; possibly TRBD1 for D (6 bases). The V end was cut by 0 bases, the J end by 8 bases, with 15 bases between. Germline V gene sequence: CDR1 SGHRS, CDR2 YFSETQ. The CDR3 has 16 residues. The CDR3 sequence is CASSLEDRMGDSPLHF. CDR3 DNA sequence: TGCGCCAGCAGCTTGGAGGACAGAATGGGGGATTCACCCCTCCACTTT.

This clonotype showed up just a few times. The rearrangement links TRBV18 to TRBJ1-1; 8 nucleotides align to TRBD1. Looked up from germline, CDR1 is KGHSH and CDR2 is LQKENI. The CDR3 runs 14 residues. The J segment lost 11 bases and the V segment lost 2 bases, leaving 10 bases of the junction unmatched. The CDR3 DNA follows: TGTGCCAGCTCACCATCGGGACAGGTCCCCGTCGCTTTCTTT. The encoded protein is CASSPSGQVPVAFF.

This clonotype was seen ten or more times. The V gene is TRBV11-1, the J gene TRBJ2-5; D remains unclear. CDR3 length: 12 residues. V lost 2 bases and J 4 bases, leaving 5 bases between the germline ends. Germline V gene lookup returns CDR1 SGHAT and CDR2 FQDESV (reference sequence). The CDR3 sequence is CASSLRPETQYF. CDR3 in DNA: TGTGCCAGCAGCTTACGCCCAGAGACCCAGTACTTC.

This clonotype was counted ten times or more. The rearrangement joins TRBV2 to TRBJ2-1, with 8 bases identical to TRBD2. The CDR3 runs to 16 residues. V was clipped by 7 bases and J by 0 bases; unmatched bases: 8. Per germline, CDR1 SNHLY and CDR2 FYNNEI. CDR3 DNA: TGTGCCAGCAAAGTCTATGCGGGAGGCTCCTACAATGAGCAGTTCTTC. Its translation is CASKVYAGGSYNEQFF.

This clonotype was observed many times. V gene TRBV28 combines with J gene TRBJ1-5; D is possibly TRBD1 (6 bases). Germline V gene sequence: CDR1 MDHEN, CDR2 SYDVKM. This CDR3 has 16 residues. Between the trimmed V and J ends, which lost 2 bases and 0 bases, there was a span of 11 bases. DNA of the CDR3: TGTGCCAGCAGTTTAGGGGCAGGGGATAGCAATCAGCCCCAGCATTTT. It translates to CASSLGAGDSNQPQHF.

This clonotype was counted between two and nine times. The chain uses TRBV28 and TRBJ1-6; D gene ambiguous. The ends were cut back, 7 bases at V and 8 bases at J, with 15 bases in the middle. CDR1 is MDHEN, CDR2 SYDVKM, per germline. The CDR3 extends over 14 amino acids. CDR3 loop: CASNREPRDSPLHF. The CDR3 DNA reads TGTGCCAGCAATAGGGAACCACGGGATTCACCCCTCCACTTT.

This clonotype was recorded at least ten times. The genes are TRBV6-1 and TRBJ1-5; no reliable D call. Germline loops: CDR1 MNHNS, CDR2 SASEGT. V was pared by 1 base and J by 4 bases, with 2 bases between. This CDR3 is 12 amino acids long. The CDR3 reads CASSEGNQPQHF. In DNA form, the CDR3 reads TGTGCCAGCAGTGAAGGGAATCAGCCCCAGCATTTT.

Ten or more counts support this clonotype. The rearrangement uses TRBV28 and TRBJ1-1, with a weak D call TRBD1 (6 bases). The germline CDR1 and CDR2 sequences are MDHEN and SYDVKM. The CDR3 is made up of 14 amino acids. Deletions cut 8 bases from V and 1 base from J, with 14 bases between. CDR3 loop: CASRNLQGNTEAFF. The CDR3 region has the DNA TGTGCCAGCCGAAACCTACAGGGGAACACTGAAGCTTTCTTT.

This clonotype was found many times. This chain joins TRBV6-2 or TRBV6-3 and TRBJ1-1; D gene ambiguous. Germline V gene lookup returns CDR1 MNHEY and CDR2 SVGEGT. V was clipped by 10 bases and J by 0 bases, with 21 bases between them. The CDR3 has 16 amino acids. The CDR3 DNA reads TGTGCCACCACTAGCGAAATGGAGACCTTGAACACTGAAGCTTTCTTT. Its protein is CATTSEMETLNTEAFF.

This clonotype appeared many times. The V call is TRBV20-1, the J call TRBJ2-5; tentative D call: TRBD2 (6 bases). This CDR3 has 15 residues. Deletions cut 0 bases from V and 5 bases from J, with 16 bases between. Germline CDR1 reads DFQATT; CDR2 reads SNEGSKA (reference sequence). CDR3 loop: CSARDPLVGGETQYF. CDR3 coding DNA: TGCAGTGCTAGAGATCCATTAGTTGGGGGGGAGACCCAGTACTTC.

This clonotype has a count of ten or more. The chain employs TRBV7-6 and TRBJ2-2, with 11 positions matching TRBD2. CDR1 and CDR2 from the germline V gene are SGHVS and FNYEAQ. CDR3 length: 15 amino acids. J lost 6 bases, V lost 5 bases, and 5 bases had no gene match. The CDR3 spells CASSPPLAGAGELFF. For the CDR3, the DNA is TGTGCCAGCAGCCCCCCACTAGCGGGAGCCGGGGAGCTGTTTTTT.

This clonotype was detected many times. This rearrangement joins TRBV28 to TRBJ2-4, with D maybe TRBD2 (5 bases). CDR1 MDHEN and CDR2 SYDVKM come from the germline V gene. V lost 2 bases and J 8 bases, leaving 7 bases between the germline ends. The CDR3 loop spans 12 amino acids. CDR3 sequence reads: CASSLGRDIQYF. The CDR3 bases are TGTGCCAGCAGTTTAGGGAGAGACATTCAGTACTTC. The whole variable domain, remainder taken from reference TRBV28 and TRBJ2-4, is DVKVTQSSRYLVKRTGEKVFLECVQDMDHENMFWYRQDPGLGLRLIYFSYDVKMKEKGDIPEGYSVSREKKERFSLILESASTNQTSMYLCASSLGRDIQYFGAGTRLSVL.

This clonotype was counted ten times or more. V is TRBV2 and J is TRBJ2-3; 7 bases line up with TRBD1. The V and J ends lost 6 bases and 7 bases, in that order; junction bases with no gene match: 7. Germline V gene lookup returns CDR1 SNHLY and CDR2 FYNNEI. The CDR3 loop spans 13 amino acids. CDR3 nucleotide sequence: TGTGCCAGCAGCCCCACAGGGGCGAATACGCAGTATTTT. This gives the protein CASSPTGANTQYF. Full variable domain (rest looked up from reference TRBV2 and TRBJ2-3): EPEVTQTPSHQVTQMGQEVILRCVPISNHLYFYWYRQILGQKVEFLVSFYNNEISEKSEIFDDQFSVERPDGSNFTLKIRSTKLEDSAMYFCASSPTGANTQYFGPGTRLTVL.

This clonotype was counted many times. The chain employs TRBV28 and TRBJ2-3, with D tentatively TRBD1 (5 bases). Trimming shortened V by 3 bases and J by 0 bases, and 13 bases separated the two germline ends. This CDR3 contains 16 residues. Germline V CDR1 and CDR2: MDHEN, SYDVKM. The CDR3 DNA sequence: TGTGCCAGCAGTTTGGGGAAGGGGCCGAGCACAGATACGCAGTATTTT. This sequence encodes CASSLGKGPSTDTQYF.

The chain's CDR3 is CASSLGTTEAFF. CDR3 in DNA: TGTGCCAGCAGCTTGGGGACCACTGAAGCTTTCTTT. The gene calls are TRBV11-2 and TRBJ1-1; D possibly corresponds to TRBD1 (5 bases). From germline, CDR1 is SGHAT and CDR2 FQNNGV. The CDR3 extends over 12 amino acids. Trimming stripped 3 bases from V and 4 bases from J, with 6 bases between. Looking up the rest from reference TRBV11-2 and TRBJ1-1 gives the full variable domain: EAGVAQSPRYKIIEKRQSVAFWCNPISGHATLYWYQQILGQGPKLLIQFQNNGVVDDSQLPKDRFSAERLKGVDSTLKIQPAKLEDSAVYLCASSLGTTEAFFGQGTRLTVV.

There are many counts of this clonotype. The J gene is TRBJ2-7, the V gene TRBV6-5; D is unresolved. The V gene's germline CDR1 is MNHEY and CDR2 SVGAGI. V shed 10 bases and J shed 2 bases, with 9 bases lying between them. The length of the CDR3 is 11 residues. CDR3 loop: CANSMTYEQYF. The DNA for the CDR3 is TGTGCCAACTCAATGACCTACGAGCAGTACTTC.

In this sample, this clonotype turned up many times. The genes are TRBV29-1 and TRBJ1-3; D gene ambiguous. The CDR3 has 14 amino acids. In germline, CDR1 is SQVTM, CDR2 ANQGSEA. V lost 6 bases and J lost 1, with 13 bases in between. CDR3: CSVLLADSGNTIYF. The CDR3 DNA sequence: TGCAGCGTCTTGTTGGCTGATTCTGGAAACACCATATATTTT. Using reference TRBV29-1 and TRBJ1-3 for the parts outside the CDR3, the full variable domain is SAVISQKPSRDICQRGTSLTIQCQVDSQVTMMFWYRQQPGQSLTLIATANQGSEATYESGFVIDKFPISRPNLTFSTLTVSNMSPEDSSIYLCSVLLADSGNTIYFGEGSWLTVV.

This clonotype showed up many times. This chain joins TRBV20-1 and TRBJ2-3; TRBD2 agrees at 7 bases. The CDR3 extends over 14 amino acids. The germline CDR1 and CDR2 sequences are DFQATT and SNEGSKA (reference sequence). V was clipped by 1 base and J by 3 bases; unmatched bases: 4. CDR3 region: CSARVLAGTDTQYF. Written as DNA, the CDR3 is TGCAGTGCTAGAGTGTTAGCGGGTACAGATACGCAGTATTTT.

This clonotype was seen many times. The chain joins TRBV2 to TRBJ1-5; D unresolved. Trimming removed 3 bases from V and 3 bases from J, with 18 bases in between. The germline V gene has CDR1 SNHLY and CDR2 FYNNEI. The CDR3 has 17 amino acids. The chain's CDR3 is CASSDRVVGRNNQPQHF. For the CDR3, the DNA is TGTGCCAGCAGTGATAGGGTCGTCGGCCGGAACAATCAGCCCCAGCATTTT.

This clonotype was observed many times. The chain couples TRBV6-2 or TRBV6-3 to TRBJ2-4; D call uncertain. Trimming removed 8 bases at V and 0 bases at J, with 17 bases between. CDR3 length: 16 residues. Germline V CDR1 and CDR2: MNHEY, SVGEGT. CDR3 coding DNA: TGTGCCAGCCAAAACAGCAAGAGATTAGCCAAAAACATTCAGTACTTC. The encoded protein is CASQNSKRLAKNIQYF.

This clonotype was counted at least ten times. The rearrangement links TRBV5-6 to TRBJ2-3; 9 bases line up with TRBD2. V shed 2 bases, J shed 4 bases, and the junction held 2 bases outside the gene matches. CDR1 and CDR2 from the germline V gene are SGHDT and YYEEEE. CDR3 size: 14 residues. The CDR3 DNA is TGTGCCAGCAGCTTTAGCGGGAGCGCAGATACGCAGTATTTT. As protein: CASSFSGSADTQYF.